The TCR beta chain described here comes from a study of Graves' ophthalmopathy and Graves' hyperthyroidism. This clonotype has more than one count but fewer than ten. As yet, its antigen is unknown. This CDR3 is 15 amino acids long. Germline V gene data show CDR1 as DFQATT and CDR2 as SNEGSKA (reference sequence). V lost 5 bases and J 5 bases, leaving 21 bases between the germline ends. From RNA, the CDR3 regions of TCR beta chains were amplified and sequenced. HTBI-primed RT-PCR formed the first round, and a multiplex PCR formed the second. TCRdb processed the multiplex PCR reads anew with MiXCR; each CDR3 protein has one entry. Found here are 600,000 to 650,000 distinct CDR3 sequences, 22% of them singletons; the top ten hold around 6.9%. Study findings and constraints: A 13-signature model separated ophthalmopathy from stable hyperthyroidism, 85% to 90% sensitivity, 81.08% specificity.

Enrollment excluded any patients with other autoimmune diseases, uncontrolled infections, pregnancy or lactation. The diagnosis combined clinical symptoms, thyroxine, TRAb, thyroid ultrasound and orbital computed tomography scans. The starting material, roughly 9.4 ml of fresh peripheral blood, provided the PBMCs. V usage is TRBV20-1 and J usage is TRBJ2-5, with a weak D call TRBD2 (6 bases). The sequenced sample was peripheral blood. The TCR originated in a woman younger than 35 with stable Graves' hyperthyroidism. Some clones in this sample may be carry-over from other donors' samples. The CDR3 DNA follows: TGCAGTGCTGACTCCGGGACTGGCCTGAGGGAGACCCAGTACTTC. As protein: CSADSGTGLRETQYF.